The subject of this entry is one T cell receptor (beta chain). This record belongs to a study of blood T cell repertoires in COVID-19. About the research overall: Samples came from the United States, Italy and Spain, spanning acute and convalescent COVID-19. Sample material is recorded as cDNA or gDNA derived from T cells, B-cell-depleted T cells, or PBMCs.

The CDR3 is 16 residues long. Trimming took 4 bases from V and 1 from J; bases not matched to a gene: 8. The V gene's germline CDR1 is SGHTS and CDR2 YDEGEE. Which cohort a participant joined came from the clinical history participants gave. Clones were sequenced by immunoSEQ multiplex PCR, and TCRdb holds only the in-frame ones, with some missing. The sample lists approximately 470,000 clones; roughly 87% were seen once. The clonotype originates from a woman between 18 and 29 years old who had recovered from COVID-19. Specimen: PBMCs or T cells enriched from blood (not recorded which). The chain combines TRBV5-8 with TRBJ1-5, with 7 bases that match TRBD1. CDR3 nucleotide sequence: TGTGCCAGCAGCCAGACAGGGCATGGGAGCAATCAGCCCCAGCATTTT. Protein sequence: CASSQTGHGSNQPQHF.